These 23 T cell receptor beta chains were sequenced from one sample in a study of identical twins (dated by TCRdb to the mid-2010s). Libraries were constructed by 5' RACE. Data came from an Illumina HiSeq 2000. Starting from the raw public reads, TCRdb applied fastp trimming at Q25, assembled clones with MiXCR and retained in-frame beta chains. For every CDR3 protein sequence, its rows merge into one entry that carries the most common genes and DNA. The table for this sample lists 1.5 million or so distinct CDR3 sequences; less than 40% of them were counted only once. 0.27% of the sample belongs to the ten largest clones. The sample consisted of cord blood. The origin of the receptors is a newborn girl in good health.

The V and J genes are TRBV29-1 and TRBJ1-1; 9 positions match TRBD1. The CDR3 is 13 residues long. The trim removed 3 bases at V and 10 bases at J, leaving 9 bases unmatched. CDR1 and CDR2 (germline): SQVTM, ANQGSEA. The CDR3 DNA follows: TGCAGCGTTGAGAGACCGTCGACAGGGGGAGCTTTCTTT. This translates into CSVERPSTGGAFF.

The chain has TRBV28 and TRBJ2-2; D assignment may be TRBD1 or TRBD2 (5 bases each). Germline assignment: CDR1 MDHEN and CDR2 SYDVKM. This CDR3 spans 16 amino acids. Trimming pared 3 bases from V and 5 bases from J, leaving 16 bases between. The CDR3 loop reads CASSFLPGPGTGELFF. In DNA, the CDR3 is TGTGCCAGCAGTTTTTTACCGGGACCCGGGACCGGGGAGCTGTTTTTT.

The DNA of the CDR3 is TGTGCCAGCAGCCAAGAGGGACAGGGATGCTATGGCTACACCTTC. It is translated as CASSQEGQGCYGYTF. This rearrangement joins TRBV14 to TRBJ1-2, with 9 bases matching TRBD1. CDR1 and CDR2 from the germline V gene are SGHDN and FVKESK. The CDR3 is 15 residues long. Trimming at V came to 0 bases and at J to 4 bases, leaving 3 bases not matched to a gene.

This chain connects TRBV28 to TRBJ2-7; maybe TRBD1 (6 bases). CDR1 MDHEN and CDR2 SYDVKM come from the germline V gene. This CDR3 spans 11 amino acids. CDR3 region: CVGSLEQGKYF. The CDR3 nucleotides read TGTGTCGGCAGTTTGGAGCAGGGGAAGTACTTC.

The chain is built from TRBV27 and TRBJ2-3, with 10 bases matching TRBD2. This CDR3 spans 16 amino acids. V shed 7 bases, J shed 3 bases, and the junction held 10 bases outside the gene matches. Germline CDR1 MNHEY, CDR2 SMNVEV (reference sequence). In DNA, the CDR3 is TGTGCCAGCACCGCCCCTAGCGGGAGCGGAACAGATACGCAGTATTTT. Translating gives CASTAPSGSGTDTQYF.

V gene TRBV24-1 combines with J gene TRBJ2-1, with 10 bases matching TRBD2. CDR3 length: 16 amino acids. The V gene's germline CDR1 is KGHDR and CDR2 SFDVKD. After removal of 5 bases from V and 2 bases from J, the junction contained 5 bases not matched to a gene. CDR3 amino acids: CATSGSGGSTYNEQFF. The DNA for the CDR3 is TGTGCCACCAGTGGTAGCGGGGGGTCTACCTACAATGAGCAGTTCTTC.

This clonotype was observed a few times. The chain combines TRBV4-2 with TRBJ2-3; 10 bases align to TRBD2. The V gene's germline CDR1 is LGHNA and CDR2 YNFKEQ. V lost 3 bases, J lost 1 base, and 1 base stayed unmatched. CDR3 length equals 15 residues. For the CDR3, the DNA is TGTGCCAGCAGCCACAGCGGGGGGGGCACAGATACGCAGTATTTT. This gives the protein CASSHSGGGTDTQYF.

A few counts support this clonotype. The J gene is TRBJ1-6, the V gene TRBV5-5, with a tentative D call TRBD1 (6 bases). The V and J ends lost 0 bases and 6 bases respectively, with 7 bases between them. CDR3 length: 14 amino acids. The germline CDR1 and CDR2 sequences are SGHKS and YYEKEE (reference sequence). CDR3 nucleotide sequence: TGTGCCAGCAGCTTGGGGGACATTAATTCACCCCTCCACTTT. Its protein is CASSLGDINSPLHF.

The rearrangement uses TRBV4-1 and TRBJ2-3; 10 bases align to TRBD2. This CDR3 has 16 amino acids. CDR1 is MGHRA and CDR2 is YSYEKL in the germline V gene. V was clipped by 1 base and J by 11 bases; unmatched bases: 12. The CDR3 DNA reads TGCGCCAGCAGCCAAGGAACTAGCGGGAAACCGGGGAGGCAGTATTTT. This sequence encodes CASSQGTSGKPGRQYF.

This chain connects TRBV7-9 to TRBJ2-3; D perhaps matches TRBD2 (6 bases). There are 19 residues in the CDR3. The V gene's germline CDR1 is SEHNR and CDR2 FQNEAQ (reference sequence). Trimming stripped 1 base from V and 0 bases from J, with 20 bases between. CDR3 nucleotides: TGTGCCAGCAGCTTAGGCTTCCTCCGGGACTGGAGGAGCACAGATACGCAGTATTTT. The encoded protein is CASSLGFLRDWRSTDTQYF.

In DNA form, the CDR3 reads TGTGCCAGCAGTTCAAGGGGGGTAGCTTTCTTT. This gives the protein CASSSRGVAFF. The J gene is TRBJ1-1, the V gene TRBV28; possible D gene TRBD1, 6 bases. CDR1 and CDR2 from the germline V gene are MDHEN and SYDVKM. The CDR3 is 11 residues long. The germline V and J ends were trimmed by 4 bases and 10 bases, with 10 bases remaining between them.

The chain is built from TRBV2 and TRBJ2-1; 7 nucleotides align to TRBD2. This CDR3 is built from 15 residues. The J segment lost 5 bases and the V segment lost 4 bases, leaving 8 bases of the junction unmatched. Germline values: CDR1 SNHLY, CDR2 FYNNEI. CDR3 bases: TGTGCCAGCAGTGGAAGGCGGGAGAGGGACAATGAGCAGTTCTTC. Translated: CASSGRRERDNEQFF.

The rearrangement uses TRBV20-1 and TRBJ2-3, with D possibly being TRBD2 (6 bases). V shed 1 base and J shed 0 bases, with 11 bases lying between them. Germline CDR1 DFQATT, CDR2 SNEGSKA (reference sequence). The CDR3 runs 15 residues. CDR3 loop: CSARAPGLSTDTQYF. The CDR3 coding sequence is TGCAGTGCTAGAGCCCCGGGACTCAGCACAGATACGCAGTATTTT.

V is TRBV20-1 and J is TRBJ2-7, with 9 positions matching TRBD2. V dropped 6 bases and J dropped 3; count of bases not matched to a gene: 15. Germline V lookup: CDR1 DFQATT, CDR2 SNEGSKA (reference sequence). The CDR3 covers 16 residues. The CDR3 sequence is CSASSQGLAGNYEQYF. DNA of the CDR3: TGCAGTGCCAGCAGCCAAGGCCTAGCGGGAAACTACGAGCAGTACTTC.

The V and J genes are TRBV5-1 and TRBJ2-2; D perhaps matches TRBD2 (5 bases). The germline CDR1 and CDR2 sequences are SGHRS and YFSETQ. This CDR3 is 15 amino acids long. Trimming shortened V by 4 bases and J by 0 bases, and 10 bases separated the two germline ends. The CDR3: CASSRILANTGELFF. CDR3 DNA: TGCGCCAGCAGCAGAATACTAGCGAACACCGGGGAGCTGTTTTTT.

A note on this clonotype: Mismatch with germline at one junction end may stem from a read error. This sequence joins TRBV7-2 and TRBJ2-1; TRBD1 or TRBD2 may be the D gene (6 bases each). Germline V lookup: CDR1 SGHTA, CDR2 FQGNSA. This CDR3 is built from 18 residues. The CDR3 region is CASSLGGRGVSSHNEQFF. CDR3 DNA sequence: TGTGCCAGCAGCTTAGGGGGGCGCGGGGTCTCCTCCCACAATGAGCAGTTCTTC.

The chain uses TRBV29-1 and TRBJ2-1; TRBD2 aligns across 9 bases. CDR1 is SQVTM and CDR2 is ANQGSEA in the germline V gene. This CDR3 has 12 residues. Losses at the gene ends were 7 bases for V and 5 bases for J; bases not matched to a gene: 3. DNA for the CDR3: TGCAGCGGATCTAGCGGGAACAATGAGCAGTTCTTC. Amino acids: CSGSSGNNEQFF.

The chain combines TRBV7-2 with TRBJ1-4, with D maybe TRBD1 (5 bases). The CDR3 contains 13 residues. Germline-derived CDR1 and CDR2 are SGHTA and FQGNSA. With 2 bases removed from V and 8 bases from J, the gap between germline ends came to 9 bases. In DNA form, the CDR3 reads TGTGCCAGCAGCTTATGGGAGGGGGAAAAACTGTTTTTT. It codes for CASSLWEGEKLFF.

The chain carries TRBV12-3 or TRBV12-4 and TRBJ2-1, with D possibly being TRBD2 (5 bases). The CDR3 totals 18 residues. The germline V and J ends were trimmed by 0 bases and 13 bases, with 28 bases remaining between them. CDR3 amino acids: CASSLATTVLRGWKQQFF. As DNA, the CDR3 is TGTGCCAGCAGTTTAGCTACGACGGTCCTACGAGGGTGGAAACAACAGTTCTTC.

The table lists this clonotype with a few counts. The V gene is TRBV24-1, the J gene TRBJ2-2; D remains ambiguous. From germline, CDR1 is KGHDR and CDR2 SFDVKD. Trimming pared 6 bases from V and 3 bases from J, leaving 4 bases between. The CDR3 spans 12 residues. In DNA, the CDR3 is TGTGCCACCAGTATTTACACCGGGGAGCTGTTTTTT. It is translated as CATSIYTGELFF.

The chain joins TRBV24-1 to TRBJ2-3; TRBD2 matches at 9 bases. After removal of 3 bases from V and 3 bases from J, the junction contained 6 bases not matched to a gene. The CDR3 sequence is 16 residues long. The V gene's germline CDR1 is KGHDR and CDR2 SFDVKD. The CDR3: CATSDLAGGPTDTQYF. DNA for the CDR3: TGTGCCACCAGTGATCTGGCGGGAGGGCCAACAGATACGCAGTATTTT.

The V call is TRBV18, the J call TRBJ2-3; 7 bases align to TRBD2. CDR1 is KGHSH, CDR2 LQKENI, per germline. CDR3 length: 17 residues. J gave up 2 bases and V 3 bases, and 11 bases lay outside the gene matches. CDR3 in amino acids: CASSPLPRLAITDTQYF. CDR3 in DNA: TGTGCCAGCTCACCCCTACCGAGACTAGCAATCACAGATACGCAGTATTTT.

The chain employs TRBV2 and TRBJ1-4; D might be TRBD1 (5 bases). Looked up from germline, CDR1 is SNHLY and CDR2 is FYNNEI. CDR3 length: 13 residues. The V and J ends lost 8 bases and 7 bases respectively, with 14 bases between them. DNA for the CDR3: TGTGCCAGCTCCACCGCAGGGTCTGAAAAACTGTTTTTT. Residues: CASSTAGSEKLFF.